These T cell receptor beta chains were read from a single sample in a study of cytomegalovirus exposure and HLA in healthy donors. Here immunoSEQ multiplex PCR was the method, and the copy in TCRdb shows in-frame clones only, minus some. The sample lists 110,000 to 150,000 clones, 75% to 90% occurring once. Sequenced sample: PBMCs. The receptor source for this set is a woman in her thirties in good health and CMV-seropositive. Each CDR3 is given with its conserved first and last residue. The size of a clone is reported for some rows only, either as once, few or many, or as a class for expanded clones.

v_gene,abundance,CDR3aa
TRBV18,NA,CASSQESPPIEAFF
TRBV5-4,NA,CASSLSAGGRSYEQYF
TRBV2,NA,CASRATGLYQPQHF
TRBV6-5,NA,CASSLAGAVNEQFF
TRBV4-1,NA,CASSQGLAAEQYF
TRBV7-9,few,CASSGDGTGPGYTF
TRBV4-1,NA,CASSRGGTEKLFF
TRBV7-2,NA,CASSLGLAGGQETQYF
TRBV28,NA,CASSFLRGMDTYEQYF
TRBV6-1,NA,CASRKGQDLRPQHF
TRBV6-5,NA,CASSSTSGRAYEQFF
TRBV20-1,NA,CSARRQAEAFF
TRBV6-1,once,CASRPGRGPSYEQYF
TRBV19,NA,CASGAAGRSSYEQYF
TRBV7-6,NA,CASSFRTGMNTEAFF
TRBV2,NA,CASRGDSGNYGYTF
TRBV7-9,NA,CAAGGGAGYNEQFF
TRBV28,once,CATFRGTDEKLFF
TRBV19,NA,CASSRTGGNTEAFF
TRBV7-8,NA,CASSYDRAYGYTF
TRBV11-2,NA,CASSLVSLPTSTDTQYF
TRBV28,NA,CASSLLGLKAYNEQFF
TRBV6-5,NA,CASSYSGGGYSPLHF
TRBV18,many,CASSPPGLAGADEQFF
TRBV7-9,NA,CASSQQRQGDYGYTF
TRBV11-2,few,CASSLGGTSPYEQYF
TRBV2,NA,CASSDFRESNQPQHF
TRBV27,NA,CASSLLRHQETQYF
TRBV5-1,NA,CASSRNPTGGIQETQYF
TRBV13,NA,CASSRTSGANTGELFF
TRBV19,NA,CASSLGTGGEQYF
TRBV5-1,NA,CASSLEGGENQPQHF
TRBV2,NA,CARQGVATDTQYF
TRBV10-1,NA,CASRIGDRSSNEQFF
TRBV2,NA,CASSEVIGGYEQYF
TRBV19,once,CASSTSGDSPLHF
TRBV4-1,NA,CASSQDPPDGGDNSPLHF
TRBV7-9,NA,CASSSFSGGEQYF
TRBV7-9,NA,CASSSRPGQGGTGELFF
TRBV7-2,NA,CASSLRSGGTTDTQYF
TRBV5-1,once,CASSSLAGGSQETQYF
TRBV5-4,NA,CASSSSGHSPLHF
TRBV27,NA,CASSSHRGREQYF
TRBV7-8,NA,CASSPIGGRRSDEQYF
TRBV11-2,NA,CASSLAGGQGISEAFF
TRBV15,NA,CATSRGLAGDNEQFF
TRBV2,NA,CASIYPFAVLTDTQYF
TRBV7-9,NA,CASSFQGAGPSSYEQYF
TRBV11-2,once,CASSLASRGPDTQYF
TRBV5-1,NA,CASRRTTGSSYNEQFF
TRBV27,NA,CASSLMGSAFSGANVLTF
TRBV28,NA,CASSDTGGTEQFF
TRBV5-6,NA,CASGRLGELFF
TRBV6-6,NA,CASTLRTGTEAFF
TRBV5-1,NA,CASSLDSELNEQFF
TRBV6-6,NA,CASSYKGGFTYEQYF